This TCR beta chain came from a study of shared clonotypes between healthy human individuals. General study results and limits: Having only a few donors restricted how much genetic and exposure-history diversity was captured.

A note on this clone: What it binds is not known.

Both subsets, CD45RA+ naive and CD45RA-negative memory, were split from the CD4+ cells. Germline CDR1 reads MNHEY; CDR2 reads SMNVEV (reference sequence). The germline V and J ends were trimmed by 4 bases and 0 bases, with 25 bases remaining between them. This CDR3 has 19 residues. Data came from immunoSEQ multiplex PCR; TCRdb stores just in-frame clones and leaves some out. The data contain millions of clones, approximately 92% of them singletons. What was sequenced was naive CD4+ T cells sorted from blood. Subset indicated: CD45RA+ positively selected. The clonotype comes from a young man in good health. The chain uses TRBV27 and TRBJ2-7; tentatively, D is TRBD1 (6 bases). The CDR3 here is CASSSYPPPQGRGSYEQYF. CDR3 DNA: TGTGCCAGCAGTTCATACCCCCCCCCACAGGGTAGAGGCTCCTACGAGCAGTACTTC.